Sequencing of this T cell receptor (beta chain) was carried out in a study of blood T cell repertoires in COVID-19. Overall study context: The analysed material was cDNA or gDNA that came from T cells, B-cell-depleted T cells, or PBMCs.

Germline lookup yields CDR1 LGHDT and CDR2 YNNKEL (reference sequence). J lost 1 base, V lost 5 bases, and 1 base had no gene match. This CDR3 comprises 13 residues. In the authors' methods: Scientists estimated how many nucleated cells there were by amplifying reference gene primers. Sequencing was performed with immunoSEQ multiplex PCR; in TCRdb, only in-frame clones are kept and a portion is missing. The DNA was the basis for D and trimming; V, J and clone size are from that table. The sample contains some 110,000 clones, 87% of which appear only once. The receptor was isolated from a human donor in a cohort sampled during active COVID-19. The sequenced sample consisted of peripheral blood. This chain links TRBV3-1 (or the pseudogene TRBV3-2) with TRBJ2-7; TRBD1 agrees at 8 bases. The chain's CDR3 is CASSWTGSYEQYF. CDR3 in DNA: TGTGCCAGCAGCTGGACAGGGTCCTACGAGCAGTACTTC.